This TCR beta chain was recorded in a study of CD8 T cells in Susac syndrome. This clonotype has only one observation. TEMRA cells were enriched by FACS, and CD4+ and CD8+ T cells were negatively isolated. Roughly 0.45 to 1 ug RNA was reverse transcribed with random hexamers. In TCRdb, the immunoSEQ multiplex PCR reads were re-called with MiXCR into one record per CDR3 protein. The repertoire consists of 150,000 or so distinct CDR3 sequences, with approximately 94% occurring once and the leading ten covering approximately 0.094%. The sequence was obtained from a human donor with multiple sclerosis. The sample was CD4+ T cells from PBMCs.

Here the CDR3 reads CATSRAGTSAYEQFF. The CDR3 DNA follows: TGTGCCACCAGCAGAGCCGGGACTAGCGCTTATGAGCAGTTCTTC. The rearrangement joins TRBV15 to TRBJ2-1; 10 positions match TRBD2. V lost 1 base to trimming and J lost 8 bases; unmatched junction nucleotides: 5. This CDR3 region has 15 residues. CDR1 is LNHNV and CDR2 is YYDKDF in the germline V gene (reference sequence).